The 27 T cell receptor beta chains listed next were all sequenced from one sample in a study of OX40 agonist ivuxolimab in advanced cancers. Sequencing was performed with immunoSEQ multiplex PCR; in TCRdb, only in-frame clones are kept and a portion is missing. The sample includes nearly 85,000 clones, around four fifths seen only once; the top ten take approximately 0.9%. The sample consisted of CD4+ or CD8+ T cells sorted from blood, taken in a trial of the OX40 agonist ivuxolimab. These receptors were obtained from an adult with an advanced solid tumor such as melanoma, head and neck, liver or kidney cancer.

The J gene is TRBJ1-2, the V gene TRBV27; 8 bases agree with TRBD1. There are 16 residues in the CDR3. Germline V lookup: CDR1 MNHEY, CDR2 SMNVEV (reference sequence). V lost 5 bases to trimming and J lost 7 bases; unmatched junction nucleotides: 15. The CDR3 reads CASSPINFRGQSGYTF. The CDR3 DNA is TGTGCCAGCAGTCCAATAAATTTCAGGGGGCAGAGTGGCTACACCTTC.

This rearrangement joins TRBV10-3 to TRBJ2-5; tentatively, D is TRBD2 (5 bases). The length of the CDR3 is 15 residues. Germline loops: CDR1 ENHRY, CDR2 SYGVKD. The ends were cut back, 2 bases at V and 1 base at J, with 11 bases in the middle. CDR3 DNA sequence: TGTGCCATCAGTGAGAATCTTGAGGGCCAAGAGACCCAGTACTTC. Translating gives CAISENLEGQETQYF.

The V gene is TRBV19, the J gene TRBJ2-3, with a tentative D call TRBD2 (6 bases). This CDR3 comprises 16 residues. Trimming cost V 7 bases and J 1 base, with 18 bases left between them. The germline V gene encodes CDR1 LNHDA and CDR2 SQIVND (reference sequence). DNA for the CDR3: TGTGCCAGTACCCCCCGGGGGACTGGAGGCACAGATACGCAGTATTTT. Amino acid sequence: CASTPRGTGGTDTQYF. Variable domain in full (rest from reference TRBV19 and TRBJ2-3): DGGITQSPKYLFRKEGQNVTLSCEQNLNHDAMYWYRQDPGQGLRLIYYSQIVNDFQKGDIAEGYSVSREKKESFPLTVTSAQKNPTAFYLCASTPRGTGGTDTQYFGPGTRLTVL.

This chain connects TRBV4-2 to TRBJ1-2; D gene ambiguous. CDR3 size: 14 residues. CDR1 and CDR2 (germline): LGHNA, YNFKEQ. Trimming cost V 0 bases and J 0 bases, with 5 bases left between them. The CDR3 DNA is TGTGCCAGCAGCCAAGAAGCTTCTAACTATGGCTACACCTTC. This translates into CASSQEASNYGYTF.

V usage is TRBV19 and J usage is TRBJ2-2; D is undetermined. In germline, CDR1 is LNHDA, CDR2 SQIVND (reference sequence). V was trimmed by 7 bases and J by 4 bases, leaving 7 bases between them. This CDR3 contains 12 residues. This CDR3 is CASKPGTGELFF. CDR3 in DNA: TGTGCCAGTAAGCCCGGCACCGGGGAGCTGTTTTTT.

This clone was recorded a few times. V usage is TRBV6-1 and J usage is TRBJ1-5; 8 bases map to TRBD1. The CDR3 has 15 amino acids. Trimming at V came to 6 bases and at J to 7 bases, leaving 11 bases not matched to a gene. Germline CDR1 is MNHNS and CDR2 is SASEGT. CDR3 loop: CASSPDRERGQPQHF. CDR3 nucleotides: TGTGCCAGCAGCCCGGACAGGGAGAGAGGGCAGCCCCAGCATTTT.

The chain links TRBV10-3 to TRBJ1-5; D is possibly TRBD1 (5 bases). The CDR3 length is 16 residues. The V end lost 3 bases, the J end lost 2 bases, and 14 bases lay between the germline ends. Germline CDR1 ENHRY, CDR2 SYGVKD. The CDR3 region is CAISERGGMGNQPQHF. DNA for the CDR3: TGTGCCATCAGTGAAAGGGGCGGGATGGGCAATCAGCCCCAGCATTTT.

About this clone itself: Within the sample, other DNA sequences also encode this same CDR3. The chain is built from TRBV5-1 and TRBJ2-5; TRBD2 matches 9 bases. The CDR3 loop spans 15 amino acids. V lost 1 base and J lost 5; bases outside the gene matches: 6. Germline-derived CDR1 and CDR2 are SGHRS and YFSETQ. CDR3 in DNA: TGCGCCAGCAGCTTGCTGGCGGGGGGGCAGGAGACCCAGTACTTC. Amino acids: CASSLLAGGQETQYF.

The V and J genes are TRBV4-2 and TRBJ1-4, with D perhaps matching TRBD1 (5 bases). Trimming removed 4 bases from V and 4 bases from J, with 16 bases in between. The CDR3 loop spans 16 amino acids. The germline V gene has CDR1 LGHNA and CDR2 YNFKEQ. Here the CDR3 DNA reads TGTGCCAGCAGCCTCCAACCGGGGCATAATAATGAAAAACTGTTTTTT. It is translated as CASSLQPGHNNEKLFF.

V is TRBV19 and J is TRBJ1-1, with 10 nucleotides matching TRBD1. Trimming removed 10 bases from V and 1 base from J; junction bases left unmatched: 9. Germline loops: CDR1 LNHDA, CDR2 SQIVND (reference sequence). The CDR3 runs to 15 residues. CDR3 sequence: CATLNRDRGNTEAFF. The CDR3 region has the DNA TGTGCCACCCTAAACCGGGACAGGGGGAACACTGAAGCTTTCTTT. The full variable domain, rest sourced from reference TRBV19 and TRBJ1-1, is DGGITQSPKYLFRKEGQNVTLSCEQNLNHDAMYWYRQDPGQGLRLIYYSQIVNDFQKGDIAEGYSVSREKKESFPLTVTSAQKNPTAFYLCATLNRDRGNTEAFFGQGTRLTVV.

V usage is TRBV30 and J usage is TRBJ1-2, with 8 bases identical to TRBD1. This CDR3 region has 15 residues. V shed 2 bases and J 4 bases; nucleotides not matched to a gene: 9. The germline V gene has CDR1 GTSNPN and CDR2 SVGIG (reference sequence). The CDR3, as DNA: TGTGCCTGGAGTTTTGGGCCTGGGACAGGCTATGGCTACACCTTC. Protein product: CAWSFGPGTGYGYTF.

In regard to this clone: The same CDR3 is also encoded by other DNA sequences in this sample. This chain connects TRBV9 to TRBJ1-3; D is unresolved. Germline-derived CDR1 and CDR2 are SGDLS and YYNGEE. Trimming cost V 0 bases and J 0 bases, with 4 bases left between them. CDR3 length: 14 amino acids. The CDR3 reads CASSVEGSGNTIYF. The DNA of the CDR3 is TGTGCCAGCAGCGTAGAGGGCTCTGGAAACACCATATATTTT.

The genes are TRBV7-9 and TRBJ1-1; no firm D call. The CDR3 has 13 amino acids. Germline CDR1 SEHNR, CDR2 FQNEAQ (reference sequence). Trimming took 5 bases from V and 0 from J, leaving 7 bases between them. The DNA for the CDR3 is TGTGCCAGCAGCCCACTTATGAACACTGAAGCTTTCTTT. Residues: CASSPLMNTEAFF.

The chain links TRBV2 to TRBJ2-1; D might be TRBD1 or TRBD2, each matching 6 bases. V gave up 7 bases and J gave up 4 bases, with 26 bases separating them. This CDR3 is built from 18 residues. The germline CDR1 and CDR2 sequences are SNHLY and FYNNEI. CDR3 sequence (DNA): TGTGCCAGCATAGGGCCAGGCTATAAGGGGGGTACTTACAATGAGCAGTTCTTC. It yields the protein CASIGPGYKGGTYNEQFF.

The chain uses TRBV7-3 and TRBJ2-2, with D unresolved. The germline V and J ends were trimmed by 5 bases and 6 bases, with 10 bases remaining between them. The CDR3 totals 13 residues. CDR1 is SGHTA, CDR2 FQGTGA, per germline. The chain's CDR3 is CASSPGPPGELFF. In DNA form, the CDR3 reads TGTGCCAGCAGCCCCGGCCCGCCCGGGGAGCTGTTTTTT.

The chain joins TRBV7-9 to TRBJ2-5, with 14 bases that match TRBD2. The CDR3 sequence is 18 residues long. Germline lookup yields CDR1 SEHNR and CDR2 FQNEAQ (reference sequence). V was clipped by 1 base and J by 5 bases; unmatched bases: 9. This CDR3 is CASSLEFGLAGGTETQYF. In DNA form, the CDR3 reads TGTGCCAGCAGCTTAGAGTTTGGACTAGCGGGGGGTACGGAGACCCAGTACTTC.

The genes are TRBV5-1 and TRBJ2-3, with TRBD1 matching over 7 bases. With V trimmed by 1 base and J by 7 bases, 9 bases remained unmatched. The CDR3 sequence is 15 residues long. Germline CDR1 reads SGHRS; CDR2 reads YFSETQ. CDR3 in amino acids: CASSLTDRAVNTQYF. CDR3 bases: TGCGCCAGCAGCTTGACCGACAGGGCCGTGAATACGCAGTATTTT.

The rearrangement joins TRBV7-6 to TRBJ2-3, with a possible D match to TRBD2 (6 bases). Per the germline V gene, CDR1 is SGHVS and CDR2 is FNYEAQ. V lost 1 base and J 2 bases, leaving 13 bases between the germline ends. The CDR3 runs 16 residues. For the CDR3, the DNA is TGTGCCAGCAGCTTAGGTTCGGACTACATCACAGATACGCAGTATTTT. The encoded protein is CASSLGSDYITDTQYF.

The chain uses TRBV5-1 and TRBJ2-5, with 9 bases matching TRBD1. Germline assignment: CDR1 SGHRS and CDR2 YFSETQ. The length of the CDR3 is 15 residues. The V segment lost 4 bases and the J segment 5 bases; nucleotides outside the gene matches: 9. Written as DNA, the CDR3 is TGCGCCAGCAGCGGGGGGACAGGGATAGGCGAGACCCAGTACTTC. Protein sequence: CASSGGTGIGETQYF.

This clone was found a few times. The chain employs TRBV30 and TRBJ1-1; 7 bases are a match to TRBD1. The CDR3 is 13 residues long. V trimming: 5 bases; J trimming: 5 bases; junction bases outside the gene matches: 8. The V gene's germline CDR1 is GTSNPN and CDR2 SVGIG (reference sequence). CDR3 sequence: CAWRRQGRTEAFF. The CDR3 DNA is TGTGCCTGGCGACGACAGGGTCGGACTGAAGCTTTCTTT.

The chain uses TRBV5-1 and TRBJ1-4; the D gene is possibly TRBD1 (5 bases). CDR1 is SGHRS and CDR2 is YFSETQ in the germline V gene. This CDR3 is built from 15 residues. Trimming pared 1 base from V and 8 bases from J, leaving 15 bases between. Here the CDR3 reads CASSLMGQVEEKLFF. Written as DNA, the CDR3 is TGCGCCAGCAGCTTGATGGGGCAAGTGGAAGAAAAACTGTTTTTT.

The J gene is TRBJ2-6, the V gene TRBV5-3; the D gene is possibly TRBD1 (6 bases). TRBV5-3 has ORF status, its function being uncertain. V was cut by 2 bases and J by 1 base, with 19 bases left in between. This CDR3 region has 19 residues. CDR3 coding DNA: TGTGCCAGAAGCTTCGGTTACAGGGTCCAAAATTCTGGGGCCAACGTCCTGACTTTC. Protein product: CARSFGYRVQNSGANVLTF.

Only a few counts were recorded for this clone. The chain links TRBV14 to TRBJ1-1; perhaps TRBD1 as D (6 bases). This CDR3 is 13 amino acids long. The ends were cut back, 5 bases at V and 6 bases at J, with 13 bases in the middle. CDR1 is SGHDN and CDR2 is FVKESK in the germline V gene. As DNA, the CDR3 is TGTGCCAGCAGCTTCCCGGGACACCCTGAAGCTTTCTTT. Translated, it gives CASSFPGHPEAFF.

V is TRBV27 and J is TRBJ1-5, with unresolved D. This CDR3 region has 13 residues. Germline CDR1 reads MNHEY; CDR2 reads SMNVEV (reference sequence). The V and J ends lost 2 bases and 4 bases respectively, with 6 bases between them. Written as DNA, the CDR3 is TGTGCCAGCAGTTTAATCCTGAATCAGCCCCAGCATTTT. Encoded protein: CASSLILNQPQHF.

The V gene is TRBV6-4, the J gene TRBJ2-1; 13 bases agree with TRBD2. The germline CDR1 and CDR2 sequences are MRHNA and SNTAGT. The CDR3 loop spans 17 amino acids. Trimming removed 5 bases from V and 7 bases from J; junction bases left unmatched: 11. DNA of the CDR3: TGTGCCAGCAGTCTCGCCCCGACTAGCGGGGGGCAAAATGAGCAGTTCTTC. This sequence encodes CASSLAPTSGGQNEQFF.

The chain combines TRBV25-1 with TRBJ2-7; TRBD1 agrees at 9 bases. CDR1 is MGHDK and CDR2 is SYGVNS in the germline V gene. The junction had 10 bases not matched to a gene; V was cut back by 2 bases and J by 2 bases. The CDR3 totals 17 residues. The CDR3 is CASSESRRQGVPYEQYF. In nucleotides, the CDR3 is TGTGCCAGCAGTGAAAGTCGCAGACAGGGGGTCCCCTACGAGCAGTACTTC.

The CDR3 nucleotides read TGTGCCAGCCCGGGGAGGGGAGGGTGGGGCATTCAGTACTTC. Translating it yields CASPGRGGWGIQYF. The chain carries TRBV7-7 and TRBJ2-4; 7 nucleotides match TRBD2. Looked up from germline, CDR1 is SSHAT and CDR2 is FNYEAQ (reference sequence). The V and J ends lost 8 bases and 9 bases, in that order; junction bases with no gene match: 13. This CDR3 region has 14 residues.